This T cell receptor (beta chain) came from a study of T cell clonotyping in hematopoietic cell transplantation. Produced via immunoSEQ multiplex PCR; TCRdb's table is partial and in-frame only. Seen here are 25,000 to 35,000 clones, just over 90% observed once, and the top ten hold about 2.3%. The V gene's germline CDR1 is LNHDA and CDR2 SQIVND (reference sequence). This CDR3 spans 13 amino acids. The V end was cut by 4 bases, the J end by 4 bases, with 10 bases between. The time point was: recipient sample about 28 days before transplant, after cytoreduction. Material: peripheral blood mononuclear cells, obtained before stem cell transplant. The receptor's source is a man over 45 with acute myeloid leukemia. Some clones in this sample may be carry-over from other donors' samples. This chain links TRBV19 with TRBJ2-5, with D maybe TRBD2 (5 bases). The CDR3 region is CASSTTGGETQYF. CDR3 in DNA: TGTGCCAGTAGTACAACCGGAGGAGAGACCCAGTACTTC. The whole variable domain, filled in from reference TRBV19 and TRBJ2-5, reads DGGITQSPKYLFRKEGQNVTLSCEQNLNHDAMYWYRQDPGQGLRLIYYSQIVNDFQKGDIAEGYSVSREKKESFPLTVTSAQKNPTAFYLCASSTTGGETQYFGPGTRLLVL.